This T cell receptor (beta chain) comes out of a study of blood T cells in healthy people across ages. Turning to the study itself: In model experiments, template switching was able to capture about one barcoded beta molecule for every two T cells that were present.

From germline, CDR1 is DFQATT and CDR2 SNEGSKA (reference sequence). This CDR3 has 14 amino acids. V dropped 2 bases and J dropped 3; count of bases not matched to a gene: 4. It was with a sample-barcoded 5' primer and a J-beta primer mix that a second PCR of about 6 to 11 cycles was run. Carrying 12 random nucleotides, a template-switch adaptor labeled each individual cDNA molecule. From the 5' RACE reads, TCRdb called clonotypes with MiXCR, one entry per CDR3 protein. The sample shows some 1.4 million distinct CDR3 sequences, about 43% of them seen only once. The chain couples TRBV20-1 to TRBJ2-7, with 10 bases identical to TRBD2. Material for sequencing was blood. The clonotype originates from a young woman in good health. CDR3: CSARTASGSYEQYF. For the CDR3, the DNA is TGCAGTGCTAGAACGGCTAGCGGGAGCTACGAGCAGTACTTC.